Each of the 23 T cell receptor beta chains below was sequenced from the same sample in a study of a mutant IDH1 vaccine in newly diagnosed glioma (dated by TCRdb to about 2021). The library came from the immunoSEQ multiplex PCR assay. TCRdb took over this immuneACCESS table, retaining in-frame rearrangements with V and J assigned. Such tables are incomplete; in checked studies, under half of the missing clones stem from an unresolved V gene, and the remainder is unexplained. The sample has tens of thousands of clones on record, about three quarters of them singletons. Roughly 7.8% of the sample is in the top ten clones. The meaning of the sample's time point label: week 35, safety follow-up. A 20-mer mutant IDH1 peptide at 300 micrograms in Montanide made up each vaccine dose, which was injected subcutaneously together with topical imiquimod. Antigen specificity for these receptors is unknown. The starting material was PBMCs, obtained from a glioma patient whose treatment included an IDH1 peptide vaccine. These receptors originate from a man aged 50 to 60 with glioma.

This chain connects TRBV15 to TRBJ2-5; no firm D call. In germline, CDR1 is LNHNV, CDR2 YYDKDF (reference sequence). With 4 bases removed from V and 0 bases from J, the gap between germline ends came to 15 bases. The CDR3 sequence is 16 residues long. Written as DNA, the CDR3 is TGTGCCACCAGCAATTTCATAGGCAGGTACCAAGAGACCCAGTACTTC. Protein sequence: CATSNFIGRYQETQYF. The entire variable domain, with the rest obtained from reference TRBV15 and TRBJ2-5, is as follows: DAMVIQNPRYQVTQFGKPVTLSCSQTLNHNVMYWYQQKSSQAPKLLFHYYDKDFNNEADTPDNFQSRRPNTSFCFLDIRSPGLGDTAMYLCATSNFIGRYQETQYFGPGTRLLVL.

V and J are TRBV4-1 and TRBJ2-7, with 8 bases that match TRBD1. The CDR3 loop spans 15 amino acids. The ends lost 1 base at V and 4 bases at J; junction bases unmatched: 6. Germline V gene sequence: CDR1 MGHRA, CDR2 YSYEKL. The CDR3 sequence is CASSQGGQATYEQYF. The CDR3 DNA sequence: TGCGCCAGCAGCCAAGGGGGACAGGCCACTTACGAGCAGTACTTC.

V gene TRBV9 combines with J gene TRBJ2-5, with no clear D. Looked up from germline, CDR1 is SGDLS and CDR2 is YYNGEE. V was shortened by 0 bases and J by 1 base, with 7 bases between the two germline ends. The CDR3 extends over 14 amino acids. CDR3 DNA sequence: TGTGCCAGCAGCGTAGATGGCTCCCAAGAGACCCAGTACTTC. Amino acid sequence: CASSVDGSQETQYF. Supplemented by reference TRBV9 and TRBJ2-5, the full variable domain reads DSGVTQTPKHLITATGQRVTLRCSPRSGDLSVYWYQQSLDQGLQFLIQYYNGEERAKGNILERFSAQQFPDLHSELNLSSLELGDSALYFCASSVDGSQETQYFGPGTRLLVL.

The chain links TRBV28 to TRBJ2-1; D is perhaps TRBD1 or TRBD2 (5 bases each). Germline lookup yields CDR1 MDHEN and CDR2 SYDVKM. The CDR3 contains 13 residues. V lost 2 bases and J lost 9, with 11 bases in between. This CDR3 is CASSLGTSGEQFF. The CDR3 region has the DNA TGTGCCAGCAGTTTAGGGACCTCTGGTGAGCAGTTCTTC.

In this sample, this clone turned up a few times. The chain employs TRBV2 and TRBJ1-1; D gene unclear. Germline V gives CDR1 SNHLY, CDR2 FYNNEI. This CDR3 is 11 amino acids long. Between the trimmed V and J ends, which lost 5 bases and 5 bases, there was a span of 6 bases. The CDR3 DNA follows: TGTGCCAGCAGTTCCGGGACTGAAGCTTTCTTT. Residues: CASSSGTEAFF.

The rearrangement uses TRBV29-1 and TRBJ2-5; D unresolved. CDR1 and CDR2 from the germline V gene are SQVTM and ANQGSEA. The CDR3 consists of 14 residues. The V and J ends lost 2 bases and 4 bases respectively, with 14 bases between them. Written as DNA, the CDR3 is TGCAGCGTTGAATTCCGTACCGCGAGAGAGACCCAGTACTTC. Residues: CSVEFRTARETQYF.

This clone has just a few counts. CDR3 loop: CASSSRGTGSNEQFF. For the CDR3, the DNA is TGTGCCAGCAGCTCGAGGGGAACCGGGTCTAATGAGCAGTTCTTC. The chain carries TRBV7-9 and TRBJ2-1, with D possibly called TRBD1 or TRBD2 (5 bases each). With 4 bases removed from V and 7 bases from J, the gap between germline ends came to 17 bases. The germline V gene has CDR1 SEHNR and CDR2 FQNEAQ (reference sequence). The CDR3 is made up of 15 amino acids.

This clone was detected a few times. The J gene is TRBJ1-1, the V gene TRBV5-6; possibly TRBD1 for D (5 bases). V lost 0 bases to trimming and J lost 10 bases, with 13 bases between them. The length of the CDR3 is 13 residues. The germline V gene has CDR1 SGHDT and CDR2 YYEEEE. For the CDR3, the DNA is TGTGCCAGCAGCTTGGATCCGGACATGGGAGCTTTCTTT. Protein sequence: CASSLDPDMGAFF.

The chain has TRBV7-3 and TRBJ1-1, with D unresolved. The germline CDR1 and CDR2 sequences are SGHTA and FQGTGA. The CDR3 totals 12 residues. V lost 7 bases to trimming and J lost 7 bases, with 13 bases between them. The CDR3 nucleotides read TGTGCCAGCACCCCGACGAGGTATGAAGCTTTCTTT. Protein sequence: CASTPTRYEAFF. The variable domain in full, completed from reference TRBV7-3 and TRBJ1-1, reads GAGVSQTPSNKVTEKGKYVELRCDPISGHTALYWYRQSLGQGPEFLIYFQGTGAADDSGLPNDRFFAVRPEGSVSTLKIQRTERGDSAVYLCASTPTRYEAFFGQGTRLTVV.

In its sample, this clone was seen a few times. The chain recombines TRBV5-5 with TRBJ2-1; weak D call: TRBD1 (5 bases). Germline CDR1 reads SGHKS; CDR2 reads YYEKEE (reference sequence). The CDR3 length is 15 residues. V lost 1 base to trimming and J lost 6 bases, with 14 bases between them. The CDR3 bases are TGTGCCAGCAGCTTGCCTCAGGGATCGGTCAATGAGCAGTTCTTC. This codes for CASSLPQGSVNEQFF.

The chain links TRBV28 to TRBJ1-1; D is unresolved. The germline gives CDR1 MDHEN, CDR2 SYDVKM. CDR3 length: 14 residues. Between the trimmed V and J ends, which lost 2 bases and 1 base, there was a span of 8 bases. The CDR3 DNA is TGTGCCAGCAGTTTACGCATGCCGAACACTGAAGCTTTCTTT. Amino acids: CASSLRMPNTEAFF.

This rearrangement joins TRBV2 to TRBJ2-5, with D maybe TRBD1 (6 bases). This CDR3 comprises 13 residues. CDR1 and CDR2 from the germline V gene are SNHLY and FYNNEI. Between the trimmed V and J ends, which lost 8 bases and 4 bases, there was a span of 14 bases. CDR3 amino acids: CASASQGGETQYF. In DNA form, the CDR3 reads TGTGCCAGCGCCTCACAGGGCGGAGAGACCCAGTACTTC.

The chain is built from TRBV6-1 and TRBJ2-7; TRBD2 agrees at 7 bases. From germline, CDR1 is MNHNS and CDR2 SASEGT. CDR3 size: 14 residues. Unmatched junction bases numbered 8, after V lost 7 bases and J lost 2 bases. This chain's CDR3 is CASTPPGLAYEQYF. CDR3 nucleotides: TGTGCCAGCACTCCTCCCGGACTAGCCTACGAGCAGTACTTC.

This clone was found once. The chain recombines TRBV15 with TRBJ1-1; no clear D gene. The germline V and J ends were trimmed by 0 bases and 1 base, with 9 bases remaining between them. Looked up from germline, CDR1 is LNHNV and CDR2 is YYDKDF (reference sequence). This CDR3 is built from 15 residues. The CDR3 DNA reads TGTGCCACCAGCAGAGATCTCTCCGGGAACACTGAAGCTTTCTTT. This codes for CATSRDLSGNTEAFF.

To note about this clone: This may be a read error, as it is one base from a much larger clone. The sample holds other DNA sequences that translate to the same CDR3. The chain is built from TRBV7-2 and TRBJ2-7; maybe TRBD2 (6 bases). The V end lost 1 base, the J end lost 0 bases, and 7 bases lay between the germline ends. Germline assignment: CDR1 SGHTA and CDR2 FQGNSA. The CDR3 is 14 residues long. The CDR3 region is CASSLVGSSYEQYF. CDR3 DNA sequence: TGTGCCAGCAGCTTAGTCGGGAGCTCCTACGAGCAGTACTTC.

This chain links TRBV4-3 with TRBJ2-7; D gene uncertain. V gave up 3 bases and J gave up 4 bases, with 10 bases separating them. CDR3 size: 13 residues. Germline values: CDR1 LGHNA, CDR2 YSLEER. CDR3 sequence (DNA): TGCGCCAGCAGCCACAACAGAGCATACGAGCAGTACTTC. Translation: CASSHNRAYEQYF.

V usage is TRBV5-4 and J usage is TRBJ2-2; D is perhaps TRBD1 (5 bases). This CDR3 has 17 amino acids. In germline, CDR1 is SGHNT, CDR2 YYREEE (reference sequence). Trimming stripped 4 bases from V and 3 bases from J, with 19 bases between. The CDR3 reads CASSQPRGVGDTGELFF. The DNA for the CDR3 is TGTGCCAGCAGCCAGCCTAGAGGAGTAGGGGACACCGGGGAGCTGTTTTTT. Supplemented by reference TRBV5-4 and TRBJ2-2, the full variable domain reads ETGVTQSPTHLIKTRGQQVTLRCSSQSGHNTVSWYQQALGQGPQFIFQYYREEENGRGNFPPRFSGLQFPNYSSELNVNALELDDSALYLCASSQPRGVGDTGELFFGEGSRLTVL.

J is TRBJ2-1 and V is TRBV9; a weak D match, TRBD2 (5 bases). CDR1 is SGDLS and CDR2 is YYNGEE in the germline V gene. V was clipped by 0 bases and J by 2 bases, with 18 bases between them. The CDR3 length is 18 residues. The CDR3 region is CASSVAPQPRGTYNEQFF. The CDR3 DNA sequence: TGTGCCAGCAGCGTAGCCCCCCAGCCCCGGGGAACCTACAATGAGCAGTTCTTC.

This clone was recorded only once. V usage is TRBV7-9 and J usage is TRBJ2-5; TRBD2 aligns across 14 bases. With 5 bases clipped from V and 3 bases from J, the junction kept 11 bases outside the gene matches. CDR3 size: 18 residues. CDR1 is SEHNR, CDR2 FQNEAQ, per germline (reference sequence). The CDR3 reads CASSPGVWTSGGKETQYF. CDR3 sequence (DNA): TGTGCCAGCAGCCCCGGTGTTTGGACTAGCGGGGGGAAAGAGACCCAGTACTTC.

The rearrangement uses TRBV5-4 and TRBJ1-1; D might be TRBD1 (6 bases). CDR1 and CDR2 from the germline V gene are SGHNT and YYREEE (reference sequence). Deletions cut 7 bases from V and 3 bases from J, with 19 bases between. The CDR3 runs to 15 residues. The CDR3 bases are TGTGCCAGCCTTCCAGGGGAGGGCAGGGACACTGAAGCTTTCTTT. Its protein product is CASLPGEGRDTEAFF.

The rearrangement links TRBV28 to TRBJ2-7; 9 nucleotides align to TRBD1. V lost 0 bases to trimming and J lost 3 bases; unmatched junction nucleotides: 3. The CDR3 has 15 amino acids. Germline values: CDR1 MDHEN, CDR2 SYDVKM. CDR3 sequence: CASSLWETGGYEQYF. Here the CDR3 DNA reads TGTGCCAGCAGTTTATGGGAGACAGGGGGCTACGAGCAGTACTTC.

The chain uses TRBV9 and TRBJ1-5; perhaps TRBD1 as D (5 bases). CDR1 SGDLS and CDR2 YYNGEE come from the germline V gene. Trimming cost V 5 bases and J 4 bases, with 10 bases left between them. The CDR3 runs 13 residues. Here the CDR3 DNA reads TGTGCCAGCAGTGCCCAGGGAAATCAGCCCCAGCATTTT. This sequence encodes CASSAQGNQPQHF.

This clone has only a few counts. The genes are TRBV28 and TRBJ2-7, with TRBD2 identical over 7 bases. Germline assignment: CDR1 MDHEN and CDR2 SYDVKM. The CDR3 extends over 14 amino acids. Germline trimming cut 3 bases from V and 3 bases from J; bases unmatched to any gene: 5. CDR3 sequence reads: CASSFRGEIYEQYF. As DNA, the CDR3 is TGTGCCAGCAGTTTCCGGGGGGAGATCTACGAGCAGTACTTC. Combining the CDR3 with reference TRBV28 and TRBJ2-7 gives the whole variable domain DVKVTQSSRYLVKRTGEKVFLECVQDMDHENMFWYRQDPGLGLRLIYFSYDVKMKEKGDIPEGYSVSREKKERFSLILESASTNQTSMYLCASSFRGEIYEQYFGPGTRLTVT.